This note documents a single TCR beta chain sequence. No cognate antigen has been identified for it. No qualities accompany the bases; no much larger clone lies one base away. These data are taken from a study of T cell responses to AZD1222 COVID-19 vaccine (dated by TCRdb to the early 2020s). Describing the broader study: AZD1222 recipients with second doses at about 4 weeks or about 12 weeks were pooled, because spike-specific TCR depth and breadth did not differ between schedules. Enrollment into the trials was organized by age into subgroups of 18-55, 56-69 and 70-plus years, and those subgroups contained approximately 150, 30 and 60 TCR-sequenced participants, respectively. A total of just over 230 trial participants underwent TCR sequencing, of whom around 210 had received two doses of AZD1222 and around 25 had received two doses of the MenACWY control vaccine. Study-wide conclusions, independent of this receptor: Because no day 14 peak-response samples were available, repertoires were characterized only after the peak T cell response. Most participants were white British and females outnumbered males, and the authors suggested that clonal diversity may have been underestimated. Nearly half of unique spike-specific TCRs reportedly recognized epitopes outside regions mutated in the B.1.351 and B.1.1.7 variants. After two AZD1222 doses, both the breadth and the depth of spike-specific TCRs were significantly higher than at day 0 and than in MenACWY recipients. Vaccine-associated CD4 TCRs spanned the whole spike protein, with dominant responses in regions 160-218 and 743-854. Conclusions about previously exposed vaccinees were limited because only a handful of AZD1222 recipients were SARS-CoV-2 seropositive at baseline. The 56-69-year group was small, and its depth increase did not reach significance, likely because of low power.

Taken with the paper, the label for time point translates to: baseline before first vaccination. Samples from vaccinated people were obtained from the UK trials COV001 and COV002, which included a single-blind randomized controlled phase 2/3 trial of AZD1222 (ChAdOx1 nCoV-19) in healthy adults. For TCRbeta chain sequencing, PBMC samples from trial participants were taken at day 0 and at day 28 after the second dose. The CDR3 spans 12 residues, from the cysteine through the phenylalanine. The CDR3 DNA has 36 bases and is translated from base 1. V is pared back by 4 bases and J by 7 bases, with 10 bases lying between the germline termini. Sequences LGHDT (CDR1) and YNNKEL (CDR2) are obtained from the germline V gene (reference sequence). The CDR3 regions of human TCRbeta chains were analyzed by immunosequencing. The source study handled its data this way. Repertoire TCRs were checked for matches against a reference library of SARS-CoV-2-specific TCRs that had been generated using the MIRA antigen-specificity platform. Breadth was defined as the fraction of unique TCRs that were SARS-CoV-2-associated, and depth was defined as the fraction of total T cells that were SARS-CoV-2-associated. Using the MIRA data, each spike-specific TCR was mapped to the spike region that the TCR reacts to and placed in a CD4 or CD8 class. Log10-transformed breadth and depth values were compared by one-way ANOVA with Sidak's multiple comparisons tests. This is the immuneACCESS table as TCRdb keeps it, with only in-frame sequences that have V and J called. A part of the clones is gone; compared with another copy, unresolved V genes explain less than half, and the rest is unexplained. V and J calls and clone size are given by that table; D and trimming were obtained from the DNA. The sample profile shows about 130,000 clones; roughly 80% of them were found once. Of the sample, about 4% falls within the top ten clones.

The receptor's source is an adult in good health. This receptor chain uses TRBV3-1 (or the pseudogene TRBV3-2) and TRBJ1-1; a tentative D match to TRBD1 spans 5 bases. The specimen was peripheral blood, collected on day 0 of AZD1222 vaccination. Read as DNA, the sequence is TGTGCCAGCAGCCTCCGGGGGTTTGAAGCTTTCTTT. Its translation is CASSLRGFEAFF.